A single sample is the source of the 12 T cell receptor beta chains below, sequenced in a study of blood T cell repertoires in COVID-19. Clones were read by immunoSEQ multiplex PCR, and TCRdb kept only the in-frame ones, dropping some. The sample holds under 150,000 clones, 84% seen once. Sequenced: peripheral blood. These receptors all come from a man in his sixties with acute or convalescent COVID-19.

This chain links TRBV2 with TRBJ2-2; 11 positions agree with TRBD1. Trimming at V came to 5 bases and at J to 5 bases, leaving 13 bases not matched to a gene. Germline loops: CDR1 SNHLY, CDR2 FYNNEI. The CDR3 sequence is 18 residues long. CDR3 nucleotides: TGTGCCAGCAGTCTTTATCCGGGACAGGGGGGCGGGACCGGGGAGCTGTTTTTT. This translates into CASSLYPGQGGGTGELFF.

The genes are TRBV2 and TRBJ1-4; TRBD1 is a possible D gene (6 bases). V lost 7 bases and J 7 bases, leaving 10 bases between the germline ends. CDR3 size: 12 residues. CDR1 and CDR2 from the germline V gene are SNHLY and FYNNEI. The CDR3 DNA reads TGTGCCAGCAAGGAGGACAGTGAAAAACTGTTTTTT. It encodes CASKEDSEKLFF.

The V call is TRBV10-3, the J call TRBJ2-5; no definite D call. Trimming took 8 bases from V and 1 from J, leaving 8 bases between them. The CDR3 runs 12 residues. Germline V lookup: CDR1 ENHRY, CDR2 SYGVKD. The CDR3 DNA reads TGTGCCATCGGAGCTAGCCAAGAGACCCAGTACTTC. Amino acid sequence: CAIGASQETQYF.

On this clone: In the same sample, other DNA sequences code for this CDR3. CDR3 amino acids: CASSLDRNYGYTF. Written as DNA, the CDR3 is TGCGCCAGCAGCTTAGACAGGAACTATGGCTACACCTTC. The V and J genes are TRBV5-1 and TRBJ1-2; D possibly corresponds to TRBD1 (6 bases). V shed 2 bases and J shed 2 bases, with 7 bases lying between them. Germline CDR1 reads SGHRS; CDR2 reads YFSETQ. This CDR3 is 13 amino acids long.

The gene calls are TRBV6-2 or TRBV6-3 and TRBJ1-1; D is unresolved. The V and J ends lost 2 bases and 10 bases respectively, with 17 bases between them. The germline gives CDR1 MNHEY, CDR2 SVGEGT. The CDR3 totals 14 residues. The CDR3, as DNA: TGTGCCAGCAGTTACCACGGGTTACAAGTAGGAGCTTTCTTT. Protein: CASSYHGLQVGAFF.

V and J are TRBV11-2 and TRBJ2-2; 10 positions match TRBD1. Germline V lookup: CDR1 SGHAT, CDR2 FQNNGV. V trimming: 3 bases; J trimming: 12 bases; junction bases outside the gene matches: 10. The CDR3 sequence is 15 residues long. The CDR3 protein is CASSLIGTGVLQLFF. The CDR3 DNA follows: TGTGCCAGCAGCTTGATTGGGACAGGGGTTCTACAGCTGTTTTTT.

This clone was counted only a few times. The V gene is TRBV18, the J gene TRBJ1-4, with 9 positions matching TRBD1. The CDR3 runs 15 residues. Germline lookup yields CDR1 KGHSH and CDR2 LQKENI. Trimming removed 4 bases from V and 8 bases from J; junction bases left unmatched: 8. The CDR3 loop reads CASSRTDRGREKLFF. The CDR3 region has the DNA TGTGCCAGCTCACGAACGGACAGGGGCCGGGAAAAACTGTTTTTT.

This chain connects TRBV18 to TRBJ2-7; 8 bases are a match to TRBD1. The CDR3 totals 14 residues. Germline CDR1 is KGHSH and CDR2 is LQKENI. Trimming took 6 bases from V and 5 from J; bases not matched to a gene: 9. The CDR3 reads CASSLGQGGNEQYF. CDR3 nucleotides: TGTGCCAGCTCCCTCGGACAGGGAGGCAACGAGCAGTACTTC.

V usage is TRBV30 and J usage is TRBJ2-1, with 7 nucleotides matching TRBD2. After removal of 2 bases from V and 7 bases from J, the junction contained 8 bases not matched to a gene. This CDR3 region has 14 residues. The germline gives CDR1 GTSNPN, CDR2 SVGIG (reference sequence). The CDR3 loop is CAWSPGSGVNEQFF. The CDR3 DNA follows: TGTGCCTGGAGTCCCGGGAGCGGGGTAAATGAGCAGTTCTTC.

The chain couples TRBV6-5 to TRBJ1-2; weak D call: TRBD1 (6 bases). The germline V and J ends were trimmed by 4 bases and 3 bases, with 9 bases remaining between them. This CDR3 comprises 13 residues. Per the germline V gene, CDR1 is MNHEY and CDR2 is SVGAGI. The CDR3 loop is CASSLGTYYGYTF. The CDR3 bases are TGTGCCAGCAGTTTAGGGACATACTATGGCTACACCTTC.

V is TRBV6-1 and J is TRBJ2-1; TRBD2 might be the D (6 bases). The CDR3 covers 17 residues. Germline lookup yields CDR1 MNHNS and CDR2 SASEGT. Trimming cost V 4 bases and J 6 bases, with 22 bases left between them. The CDR3 is CASSGFGPWEVGNEQFF. As DNA, the CDR3 is TGTGCCAGCAGTGGCTTCGGACCATGGGAGGTGGGCAATGAGCAGTTCTTC.

The J gene is TRBJ2-7, the V gene TRBV6-2 or TRBV6-3; D gene uncertain. Per the germline V gene, CDR1 is MNHEY and CDR2 is SVGEGT. The CDR3 covers 12 residues. The V gene lost 4 bases and the J gene lost 2 bases, with 6 bases spanning the gap. The CDR3 reads CASSLSAYEQYF. CDR3 bases: TGTGCCAGCAGTTTGTCAGCCTACGAGCAGTACTTC.